This is a list of T cell receptor beta chains from one sample in a study of blood T cells in healthy people across ages. Via MiXCR, TCRdb re-called the 5' RACE reads, giving one row per CDR3 protein. Here the sample spans 920,000 or so distinct CDR3 sequences, 35% to 50% being singletons. Sequences were obtained from blood. The receptor source for this set is a woman in her sixties in good health. The CDR3 runs from the conserved cysteine through the conserved F or W. D genes are given only for firm matches. Size tells how often a clone was seen (once, few, many) or the class of an expanded clone, and some rows leave it out.

CDR3 DNA: TGTGCCAGCAGTGAAGGACGGGGGACTGGGACAAGATGGGCCCAGTACTTC
CDR3 protein: CASSEGRGTGTRWAQYF
D gene: -
clone size: -
J gene: TRBJ2-5
V gene: TRBV2

CDR3 DNA: TGTGCCAGCAGCTTAGAAGTTTCCAGGCGACTAGCGGGAGCCGGCACGCAGTATTTT
CDR3 protein: CASSLEVSRRLAGAGTQYF
D gene: TRBD2
clone size: -
J gene: TRBJ2-3
V gene: TRBV11-2

CDR3 DNA: TGTGCCAGCAGCAGTTACAGGGCTAACTATGGCTACACCTTC
CDR3 protein: CASSSYRANYGYTF
D gene: -
clone size: -
J gene: TRBJ1-2
V gene: TRBV27

CDR3 DNA: TGTGCCAGCAGTTTTCTGGTGAGATCAGATACGCAGTATTTT
CDR3 protein: CASSFLVRSDTQYF
D gene: -
clone size: -
J gene: TRBJ2-3
V gene: TRBV28

CDR3 DNA: TGCGCCAGCAGCTTGGGGGGGCGAGGGCAAGAGACCCAGTACTTC
CDR3 protein: CASSLGGRGQETQYF
D gene: -
clone size: -
J gene: TRBJ2-5
V gene: TRBV5-1

CDR3 DNA: TGCAGTGCTAGGGCGGCGGGAGACGGCTACACCTTC
CDR3 protein: CSARAAGDGYTF
D gene: -
clone size: -
J gene: TRBJ1-2
V gene: TRBV20-1

CDR3 DNA: TGTGCCAGCAGTTCGACTAGGGGCCCGCAATACGAGCAGTTCTTC
CDR3 protein: CASSSTRGPQYEQFF
D gene: -
clone size: once
J gene: TRBJ2-1
V gene: TRBV2

CDR3 DNA: TGTGCCAGCAGACTCGGACAGGGGATTTTCTACGAGCAGTACTTC
CDR3 protein: CASRLGQGIFYEQYF
D gene: TRBD1
clone size: few
J gene: TRBJ2-7
V gene: TRBV27

CDR3 DNA: TGTGCCAGCAAATTTCCGACCGGGGAGCAGTACTTC
CDR3 protein: CASKFPTGEQYF
D gene: -
clone size: -
J gene: TRBJ2-7
V gene: TRBV6-5

CDR3 DNA: TGTGCCAGCTCGAAGCGGGAGTACAATGAGCAGTTCTTC
CDR3 protein: CASSKREYNEQFF
D gene: TRBD2
clone size: few
J gene: TRBJ2-1
V gene: TRBV27

CDR3 DNA: TGCGCCAGCAGCCCGGTAATCGGAGGGTACGAGCAGTACTTC
CDR3 protein: CASSPVIGGYEQYF
D gene: -
clone size: few
J gene: TRBJ2-7
V gene: TRBV5-1

CDR3 DNA: TGTGCCAGCAGCTTGGATGTGCTAGCGGGAGGGGGTGAGCAGTTCTTC
CDR3 protein: CASSLDVLAGGGEQFF
D gene: TRBD2
clone size: -
J gene: TRBJ2-1
V gene: TRBV5-6

CDR3 DNA: TGTGCCAGCAGGCGTGACAGTCATGAGCAGTTCTTC
CDR3 protein: CASRRDSHEQFF
D gene: -
clone size: -
J gene: TRBJ2-1
V gene: TRBV28

CDR3 DNA: TGCGCCAGCAGCTTAGCCACCCCTCGGACGGTCCACCCCTACGAGCAGTACTTC
CDR3 protein: CASSLATPRTVHPYEQYF
D gene: -
clone size: many
J gene: TRBJ2-7
V gene: TRBV5-1

CDR3 DNA: TGTGCCACCAGTGATGGGCTGACAGGGGTGAATGAAAAACTGTTTTTT
CDR3 protein: CATSDGLTGVNEKLFF
D gene: TRBD1
clone size: once
J gene: TRBJ1-4
V gene: TRBV24-1

CDR3 DNA: TGTGCTAGTGGTTTGGCCAACAGGTTCGTCCAGCCCCAGCATTTT
CDR3 protein: CASGLANRFVQPQHF
D gene: -
clone size: -
J gene: TRBJ1-5
V gene: TRBV12-5

CDR3 DNA: TGTGCCAGCAGTTTACGACAGGGCCACTACGAGCAGTACTTC
CDR3 protein: CASSLRQGHYEQYF
D gene: TRBD1
clone size: -
J gene: TRBJ2-7
V gene: TRBV12-3/TRBV12-4

CDR3 DNA: TGTGCCAGCAGCTCCGGACAGGGGCTCGATACGCAGTATTTT
CDR3 protein: CASSSGQGLDTQYF
D gene: TRBD1
clone size: -
J gene: TRBJ2-3
V gene: TRBV7-3

CDR3 DNA: TGTGCCAGCAGCCAAACCCCTAAAAACTCCGGGGAGCTGTTTTTT
CDR3 protein: CASSQTPKNSGELFF
D gene: -
clone size: -
J gene: TRBJ2-2
V gene: TRBV11-2

CDR3 DNA: TGTGCCAGCTCCAACTCCATCACAGATACGCAGTATTTT
CDR3 protein: CASSNSITDTQYF
D gene: -
clone size: few
J gene: TRBJ2-3
V gene: TRBV18

CDR3 DNA: TGCAGCGGGACTAGCGGGAGTGTGGAGACCCAGTACTTC
CDR3 protein: CSGTSGSVETQYF
D gene: TRBD2
clone size: many
J gene: TRBJ2-5
V gene: TRBV29-1

CDR3 DNA: TGCAGTGCTAGAGATGGGGGGAGCTCCTATAATTCACCCCTCCACTTT
CDR3 protein: CSARDGGSSYNSPLHF
D gene: -
clone size: -
J gene: TRBJ1-6
V gene: TRBV20-1

CDR3 DNA: TGTGCCAGCAGTTTACAGGGTATTCTCAATGAGCAGTTCTTC
CDR3 protein: CASSLQGILNEQFF
D gene: -
clone size: -
J gene: TRBJ2-1
V gene: TRBV27

CDR3 DNA: TGTGCCAGCACTAGCGGGAGTACCGAGCAGTACTTC
CDR3 protein: CASTSGSTEQYF
D gene: TRBD2
clone size: many
J gene: TRBJ2-7
V gene: TRBV12-3/TRBV12-4

CDR3 DNA: TGTGCCAGCAGTCTTACATCTGAGGGAACGAGGACCCAGTACTTC
CDR3 protein: CASSLTSEGTRTQYF
D gene: -
clone size: -
J gene: TRBJ2-5
V gene: TRBV13

CDR3 DNA: TGCAGTGCTAGAGGAGACAGGGCACTCAGCTCCTACAATGAGCAGTTCTTC
CDR3 protein: CSARGDRALSSYNEQFF
D gene: TRBD1
clone size: -
J gene: TRBJ2-1
V gene: TRBV20-1

CDR3 DNA: TGTGCCAGCAGCTCGAACATGGGGGAGCTGTTTTTT
CDR3 protein: CASSSNMGELFF
D gene: -
clone size: -
J gene: TRBJ2-2
V gene: TRBV11-1

CDR3 DNA: TGTGCCAGCACACCCTGGACAGATACGCAGTATTTT
CDR3 protein: CASTPWTDTQYF
D gene: -
clone size: -
J gene: TRBJ2-3
V gene: TRBV18

CDR3 DNA: TGCAGTGCTAGAGATGTAACTAGCGCTTCCTACGAGCAGTACTTC
CDR3 protein: CSARDVTSASYEQYF
D gene: TRBD2
clone size: -
J gene: TRBJ2-7
V gene: TRBV20-1

CDR3 DNA: TGTGCCAGCAGTCCCCGACCTGACAGGGTGGGTTCACCCCTCCACTTT
CDR3 protein: CASSPRPDRVGSPLHF
D gene: TRBD1
clone size: -
J gene: TRBJ1-6
V gene: TRBV6-5

CDR3 DNA: TGCAGCGTTGAAGATAGCGGGAGGGCCGATGAGCAGTTCTTC
CDR3 protein: CSVEDSGRADEQFF
D gene: TRBD2
clone size: -
J gene: TRBJ2-1
V gene: TRBV29-1

CDR3 DNA: TGTGCCACCGGCCGGGACGGTTACACAGATACGCAGTATTTT
CDR3 protein: CATGRDGYTDTQYF
D gene: -
clone size: few
J gene: TRBJ2-3
V gene: TRBV2

CDR3 DNA: TGTGCCAGCAGCTTAATCCAGGGGGGGCAAGAGACCCAGTACTTC
CDR3 protein: CASSLIQGGQETQYF
D gene: -
clone size: -
J gene: TRBJ2-5
V gene: TRBV7-8